The clone carrying this T cell receptor (beta chain) was observed a handful of times. Its target is unknown. CDR3 size: 15 residues. Trimming removed 7 bases at V and 2 bases at J, with 12 bases between. The germline CDR1 and CDR2 sequences are SNHLY and FYNNEI. This sample is part of a study of T cell responses to AZD1222 COVID-19 vaccine. TCRdb's table, derived via immunoSEQ multiplex PCR, lists solely in-frame clones and lacks some. The repertoire consists of 150,000 to 200,000 clones, with 90% occurring once and the leading ten covering approximately 3%. Notes on the study in general: Spike as a whole was targeted by vaccine-associated CD4 TCRs, dominant at 160-218 and 743-854. Just 5 to 7 people given AZD1222 tested seropositive at baseline. With two AZD1222 doses given, Spike-specific TCR breadth and depth both rose.

This sequence was found in an adult in good health. The J gene is TRBJ1-6, the V gene TRBV2, with D possibly TRBD1 on 5 matching bases. The specimen comprised peripheral blood, sampled on day 0 of AZD1222 vaccination. CDR3 sequence (DNA): TGTGCCAGCACCCCGGGACCGACCTATAATTCACCCCTCCACTTT. Its translation: CASTPGPTYNSPLHF.